Listed below are T cell receptor beta chains from one sample, sequenced in a study of blood T cell repertoires in COVID-19. The method was immunoSEQ multiplex PCR; TCRdb's version includes in-frame clones alone and lacks a portion of them. The sample has under 200,000 clones, 70% to 90% seen once; the top ten hold roughly 2.6%. What was sequenced was peripheral blood. The receptors were sampled from a man between 35 and 55 years old with active or convalescent COVID-19. Both conserved end residues are part of each CDR3. The D gene is left open where the match is weak. Rows may omit the clone size; those that give it use once, few, many or a size class.

abundance: -; d_gene: TRBD1; j_gene: TRBJ2-5; v_gene: TRBV6-1; CDR3nt: TGTGCCAGCCTACAGGGGGTTGGAGAGACCCAGTACTTC; CDR3aa: CASLQGVGETQYF
abundance: few; d_gene: TRBD1; j_gene: TRBJ1-5; v_gene: TRBV4-3; CDR3nt: TGCGCCAGCAGCCCGGACAGGGGCGAACAGCCCCAGCATTTT; CDR3aa: CASSPDRGEQPQHF
abundance: -; d_gene: -; j_gene: TRBJ1-5; v_gene: TRBV18; CDR3nt: TGTGCCAGCTCACCAAAGTGGGAAAGGGGTCAGCCCCAGCATTTT; CDR3aa: CASSPKWERGQPQHF
abundance: -; d_gene: -; j_gene: TRBJ1-1; v_gene: TRBV27; CDR3nt: TGTGCCAGCAGTGACTCATGGGGGGGCATGAACACTGAAGCTTTCTTT; CDR3aa: CASSDSWGGMNTEAFF
abundance: -; d_gene: TRBD2; j_gene: TRBJ2-2; v_gene: TRBV10-3; CDR3nt: TGTGCCATCAGGATCCCCGGGACTAGCGGGGGGGCGGCCGGGGAGCTGTTTTTT; CDR3aa: CAIRIPGTSGGAAGELFF
abundance: few; d_gene: -; j_gene: TRBJ1-5; v_gene: TRBV11-3; CDR3nt: TGTGCCAGCAGCTCCCTTGGACAGCTTAATCAGCCCCAGCATTTT; CDR3aa: CASSSLGQLNQPQHF
abundance: -; d_gene: -; j_gene: TRBJ2-1; v_gene: TRBV11-2; CDR3nt: TGTGCCAGCAGCCCGGGAACGAGAAGCGAGCAGTTCTTC; CDR3aa: CASSPGTRSEQFF
abundance: -; d_gene: -; j_gene: TRBJ1-5; v_gene: TRBV18; CDR3nt: TGTGCCAGCTCACGGCAGGGGCAGCCCCAGCATTTT; CDR3aa: CASSRQGQPQHF
abundance: -; d_gene: TRBD1; j_gene: TRBJ1-5; v_gene: TRBV27; CDR3nt: TGTGCCAGCAGTCCCGCTTACAGGGGGAGCAATCAGCCCCAGCATTTT; CDR3aa: CASSPAYRGSNQPQHF
abundance: -; d_gene: TRBD1; j_gene: TRBJ2-7; v_gene: TRBV29-1; CDR3nt: TGCAGCGTTCAATGGATGGACAGGCGCAACGAGCAGTACTTC; CDR3aa: CSVQWMDRRNEQYF
abundance: once; d_gene: -; j_gene: TRBJ2-4; v_gene: TRBV2; CDR3nt: TGTGCCAGCAGTGAAGTGCGGCTAGCTGGTATTCAGTACTTC; CDR3aa: CASSEVRLAGIQYF
abundance: -; d_gene: -; j_gene: TRBJ1-5; v_gene: TRBV3-1/TRBV3-2; CDR3nt: TGTGCCAGCAGCCACAGGGGTGGCAATCAGCCCCAGCATTTT; CDR3aa: CASSHRGGNQPQHF
abundance: -; d_gene: -; j_gene: TRBJ1-4; v_gene: TRBV6-2/TRBV6-3; CDR3nt: TGTGCCAGCAGTTACCGTCCGGGGAATAATGAAAAACTGTTTTTT; CDR3aa: CASSYRPGNNEKLFF
abundance: -; d_gene: TRBD1; j_gene: TRBJ1-1; v_gene: TRBV27; CDR3nt: TGTGCCAGCAGTCTAGGTCCGGGACAGGGGGCCACTGAAGCTTTCTTT; CDR3aa: CASSLGPGQGATEAFF
abundance: once; d_gene: -; j_gene: TRBJ2-7; v_gene: TRBV11-2; CDR3nt: TGTGCCAGCAGCCCTCACGGGGATCCGACTTACGAGCAGTACTTC; CDR3aa: CASSPHGDPTYEQYF
abundance: -; d_gene: -; j_gene: TRBJ2-7; v_gene: TRBV6-5; CDR3nt: TGTGCCAGCAGTTACCCCGGACAGAGAGTTTACGAGCAGTACTTC; CDR3aa: CASSYPGQRVYEQYF
abundance: -; d_gene: -; j_gene: TRBJ1-5; v_gene: TRBV19; CDR3nt: TGTGCCAGTAGTATGGGGCAGGGGACGAGGAGCAATCAGCCCCAGCATTTT; CDR3aa: CASSMGQGTRSNQPQHF
abundance: -; d_gene: TRBD1; j_gene: TRBJ1-4; v_gene: TRBV7-9; CDR3nt: TGTGCCAGCAGCTTAGGGGACAGGCCAAGGAGAACTAATGAAAAACTGTTTTTT; CDR3aa: CASSLGDRPRRTNEKLFF
abundance: once; d_gene: -; j_gene: TRBJ1-2; v_gene: TRBV3-1/TRBV3-2; CDR3nt: TGTGCCAGCAGCCAACTCCAGGGCATGTATGGCTACACCTTC; CDR3aa: CASSQLQGMYGYTF
abundance: -; d_gene: TRBD1; j_gene: TRBJ1-6; v_gene: TRBV9; CDR3nt: TGTGCCAGCAGCCCTGACAGGGGGATTTCAGCCCTCCACTTT; CDR3aa: CASSPDRGISALHF
abundance: -; d_gene: -; j_gene: TRBJ1-6; v_gene: TRBV5-8; CDR3nt: TGTGCCAGCAGCTTGGGGAGGCACCTCTTT; CDR3aa: CASSLGRHLF
abundance: -; d_gene: -; j_gene: TRBJ1-4; v_gene: TRBV5-1; CDR3nt: TGCGCCAGCAGCTCACGGCCGGGTGCAACTAATGAAAAACTGTTTTTT; CDR3aa: CASSSRPGATNEKLFF
abundance: -; d_gene: -; j_gene: TRBJ2-5; v_gene: TRBV6-6; CDR3nt: TGTGCCACTACCCAGGGGGGAAGGAAGACCCAGTACTTC; CDR3aa: CATTQGGRKTQYF
abundance: -; d_gene: -; j_gene: TRBJ2-3; v_gene: TRBV4-1; CDR3nt: TGCGCCAGCAGCCTAGCCGGCGGTACGCAGTATTTT; CDR3aa: CASSLAGGTQYF
abundance: -; d_gene: -; j_gene: TRBJ2-3; v_gene: TRBV4-1; CDR3nt: TGCGCCAGCAGCCAAGGGGCCAGGACAGATACGCAGTATTTT; CDR3aa: CASSQGARTDTQYF
abundance: once; d_gene: TRBD1; j_gene: TRBJ1-2; v_gene: TRBV6-5; CDR3nt: TGTGCCACCTCCCGGGGGACAGACCGTTGGGGCTACACCTTC; CDR3aa: CATSRGTDRWGYTF
abundance: few; d_gene: TRBD1; j_gene: TRBJ1-2; v_gene: TRBV13; CDR3nt: TGTGCCAGCAGCCATAACAGGGGGGATGGCTACACCTTC; CDR3aa: CASSHNRGDGYTF
abundance: -; d_gene: TRBD2; j_gene: TRBJ2-3; v_gene: TRBV3-1/TRBV3-2; CDR3nt: TGTGCCAGCAGCCAAGAGACTAGCGGGGGGGCCAGAGATACGCAGTATTTT; CDR3aa: CASSQETSGGARDTQYF
abundance: -; d_gene: TRBD1; j_gene: TRBJ1-5; v_gene: TRBV5-6; CDR3nt: TGTGCCAGCAGCCCCTGGGAGAGGGGGCTCAGGGGTCAGCCCCAGCATTTT; CDR3aa: CASSPWERGLRGQPQHF
abundance: -; d_gene: -; j_gene: TRBJ1-5; v_gene: TRBV19; CDR3nt: TGTGCTACCGAGGCGTGGCAGGGTGGTCAGCCCCAGCATTTT; CDR3aa: CATEAWQGGQPQHF
abundance: -; d_gene: TRBD1; j_gene: TRBJ2-7; v_gene: TRBV7-3; CDR3nt: TGTGCCAGCAGCGTGGGGACAGGGGATAACGAGCAGTACTTC; CDR3aa: CASSVGTGDNEQYF
abundance: -; d_gene: TRBD1; j_gene: TRBJ1-6; v_gene: TRBV11-1; CDR3nt: TGTGCCAGCAGCCTAGGGGGGACAGTTACGCTCCACTTT; CDR3aa: CASSLGGTVTLHF
abundance: -; d_gene: -; j_gene: TRBJ1-3; v_gene: TRBV2; CDR3nt: TGTGCCAGCAGTGGACAGGTCTCTGGAAACACCATATATTTT; CDR3aa: CASSGQVSGNTIYF
abundance: -; d_gene: -; j_gene: TRBJ2-2; v_gene: TRBV10-1; CDR3nt: TGCGCCAGCATAAGAGCAGGGATGGACACCGGGGAGCTGTTTTTT; CDR3aa: CASIRAGMDTGELFF
abundance: -; d_gene: -; j_gene: TRBJ1-2; v_gene: TRBV18; CDR3nt: TGTGCCAGCTCACCAGAGAAGGGGCCAGCTTACTATGGCTACACCTTC; CDR3aa: CASSPEKGPAYYGYTF
abundance: once; d_gene: -; j_gene: TRBJ1-2; v_gene: TRBV6-5; CDR3nt: TGTGCCAGCAGGAGACAAACTAACTATGGCTACACCTTC; CDR3aa: CASRRQTNYGYTF
abundance: -; d_gene: TRBD1; j_gene: TRBJ1-6; v_gene: TRBV7-9; CDR3nt: TGTGCCAGCAGCTTAAATCTGGGGACAGGTTTTTCGCATTCACCCCTCCACTTT; CDR3aa: CASSLNLGTGFSHSPLHF
abundance: once; d_gene: -; j_gene: TRBJ2-7; v_gene: TRBV28; CDR3nt: TGTGCCAGCAACACACCAGGGCCGGCCGAGAACTCCTACGAGCAGTACTTC; CDR3aa: CASNTPGPAENSYEQYF
abundance: -; d_gene: -; j_gene: TRBJ1-3; v_gene: TRBV15; CDR3nt: TGTGCCACCAGCCCCCTAGCGGGGTCTGGAAACACCATATATTTT; CDR3aa: CATSPLAGSGNTIYF
abundance: -; d_gene: TRBD1; j_gene: TRBJ1-1; v_gene: TRBV6-5; CDR3nt: TGTGCCAGCCGGCCGGGACAGGACCCGCTCAGGGCTTTCTTT; CDR3aa: CASRPGQDPLRAFF
abundance: -; d_gene: -; j_gene: TRBJ1-1; v_gene: TRBV11-2; CDR3nt: TGTGCCAGCAGCTTAGGGCACAACACTGAAGCTTTCTTT; CDR3aa: CASSLGHNTEAFF
abundance: -; d_gene: -; j_gene: TRBJ1-2; v_gene: TRBV15; CDR3nt: TGTGCCACCAGCAGAGAGGGGGGGAACTCCTGGGCGGATGGCTACACCTTC; CDR3aa: CATSREGGNSWADGYTF
abundance: -; d_gene: TRBD1; j_gene: TRBJ2-4; v_gene: TRBV7-9; CDR3nt: TGTGCCAGCAGCCACCGACAGGGGGACATTCAGTACTTC; CDR3aa: CASSHRQGDIQYF
abundance: -; d_gene: -; j_gene: TRBJ2-2; v_gene: TRBV4-2; CDR3nt: TGTGCCAGCAGCCAAGGAACGGGGGATGCCACCGGGGAGCTGTTTTTT; CDR3aa: CASSQGTGDATGELFF
abundance: -; d_gene: TRBD2; j_gene: TRBJ2-1; v_gene: TRBV11-3; CDR3nt: TGTGCCAGCAGCGCCACTAGCGGATCCTACAATGAGCAGTTCTTC; CDR3aa: CASSATSGSYNEQFF
abundance: -; d_gene: -; j_gene: TRBJ2-5; v_gene: TRBV29-1; CDR3nt: TGCAGCGGCCTCCGAGGGACCCAGTACTTC; CDR3aa: CSGLRGTQYF
abundance: -; d_gene: -; j_gene: TRBJ1-4; v_gene: TRBV7-9; CDR3nt: TGTGCCAGCAGTTTCCGGGAAAAACTGTTTTTT; CDR3aa: CASSFREKLFF
abundance: -; d_gene: TRBD2; j_gene: TRBJ2-3; v_gene: TRBV4-1; CDR3nt: TGCGCCAGCAGCCAAGATGCAGCGGGGGGGGCAGATACGCAGTATTTT; CDR3aa: CASSQDAAGGADTQYF
abundance: -; d_gene: -; j_gene: TRBJ1-6; v_gene: TRBV30; CDR3nt: TGTGCCTGGTCAGGGACCTATAATTCACCCCTCCACTTT; CDR3aa: CAWSGTYNSPLHF
abundance: once; d_gene: TRBD1; j_gene: TRBJ2-1; v_gene: TRBV11-2; CDR3nt: TGTGCCAGCAGCTTATCGGGACAGTACTACAATGAGCAGTTCTTC; CDR3aa: CASSLSGQYYNEQFF
abundance: -; d_gene: -; j_gene: TRBJ1-2; v_gene: TRBV11-1; CDR3nt: TGTGCCAGCAGCTTCGGACAAGAAGGCTACACCTTC; CDR3aa: CASSFGQEGYTF
abundance: -; d_gene: TRBD2; j_gene: TRBJ2-3; v_gene: TRBV4-3; CDR3nt: TGCGCCAGCAGCCGCACTAGCGGGGTAACAGATACGCAGTATTTT; CDR3aa: CASSRTSGVTDTQYF
abundance: -; d_gene: TRBD1; j_gene: TRBJ1-4; v_gene: TRBV9; CDR3nt: TGTGCCAGCAGCGCCGGGACAGGGGGCTCTAATGAAAAACTGTTTTTT; CDR3aa: CASSAGTGGSNEKLFF
abundance: -; d_gene: -; j_gene: TRBJ1-5; v_gene: TRBV6-5; CDR3nt: TGTGCCAGCCGACAGGTCAACAATCAGCCCCAGCATTTT; CDR3aa: CASRQVNNQPQHF
abundance: -; d_gene: TRBD1; j_gene: TRBJ2-1; v_gene: TRBV5-1; CDR3nt: TGCGCCAGCAGCACGGGACAGGGGCTAAATGAGCAGTTCTTC; CDR3aa: CASSTGQGLNEQFF
abundance: once; d_gene: -; j_gene: TRBJ2-3; v_gene: TRBV5-1; CDR3nt: TGCGCCAGCAGCGTTGCAAAGCTGACAGATACGCAGTATTTT; CDR3aa: CASSVAKLTDTQYF
abundance: -; d_gene: -; j_gene: TRBJ1-2; v_gene: TRBV4-2; CDR3nt: TGTGCCAGCAGCCCGAGAGGGCAGCCTGAAGCCTATGGCTACACCTTC; CDR3aa: CASSPRGQPEAYGYTF
abundance: -; d_gene: -; j_gene: TRBJ1-1; v_gene: TRBV5-4; CDR3nt: TGTGCCAGCAGCTTTGGTGGGGGCGGACCCACGAGGACTGAAGCTTTCTTT; CDR3aa: CASSFGGGGPTRTEAFF
abundance: -; d_gene: TRBD1; j_gene: TRBJ1-1; v_gene: TRBV11-2; CDR3nt: TGTGCCAGCAGCTCCGGGACAGGGGTTGTAGGCACTGAAGCTTTCTTT; CDR3aa: CASSSGTGVVGTEAFF